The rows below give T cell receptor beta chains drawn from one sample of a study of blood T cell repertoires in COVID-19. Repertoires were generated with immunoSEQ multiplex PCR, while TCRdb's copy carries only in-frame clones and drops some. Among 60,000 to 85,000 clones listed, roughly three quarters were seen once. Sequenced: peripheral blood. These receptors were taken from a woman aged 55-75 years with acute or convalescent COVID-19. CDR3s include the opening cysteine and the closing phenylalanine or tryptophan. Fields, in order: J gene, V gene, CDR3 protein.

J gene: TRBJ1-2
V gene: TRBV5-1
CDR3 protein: CASSLDGGDYGYTF

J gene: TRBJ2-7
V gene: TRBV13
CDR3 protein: CASSPEAHYEQYF

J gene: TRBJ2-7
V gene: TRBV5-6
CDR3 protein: CASSLATGQRPAYEQYF

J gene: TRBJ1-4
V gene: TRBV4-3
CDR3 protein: CASSHGTGGAEKLFF

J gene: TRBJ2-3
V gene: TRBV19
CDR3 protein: CASSIGRLAGRRNTDTQYF

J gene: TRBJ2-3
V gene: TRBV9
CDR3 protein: CASSVGWAGAITDTQYF

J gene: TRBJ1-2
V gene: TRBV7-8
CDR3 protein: CASSLVSGNYGYTF

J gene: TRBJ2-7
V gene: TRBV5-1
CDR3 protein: CASSQRALDSRPYEQYF

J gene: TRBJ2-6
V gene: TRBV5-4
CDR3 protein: CASSSSSGANVLTF

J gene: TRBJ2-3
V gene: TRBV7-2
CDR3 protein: CASSLVGRGVTDTQYF

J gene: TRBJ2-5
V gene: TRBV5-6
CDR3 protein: CASRSGSSIWETQYF

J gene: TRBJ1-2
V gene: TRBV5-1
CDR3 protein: CASSSPRAHGGAEGYTF

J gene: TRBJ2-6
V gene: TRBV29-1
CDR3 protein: CSVTTGAGANVLTF

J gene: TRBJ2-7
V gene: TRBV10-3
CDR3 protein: CATRDRGVDEQYF

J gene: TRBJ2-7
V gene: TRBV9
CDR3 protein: CASSAFSGGPTYEQYF

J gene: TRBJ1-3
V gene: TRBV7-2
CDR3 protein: CASSLMGGGNTIYF

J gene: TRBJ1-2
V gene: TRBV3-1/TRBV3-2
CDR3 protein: CASSRSVGGGQAGYTF

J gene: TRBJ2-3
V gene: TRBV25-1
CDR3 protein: CASSEWDDYTDTQYF

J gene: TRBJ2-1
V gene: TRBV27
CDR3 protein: CASSPRDSFAYNEQFF

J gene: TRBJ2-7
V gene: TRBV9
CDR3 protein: CASSVGDRNYEQYF

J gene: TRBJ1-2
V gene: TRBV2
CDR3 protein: CASSEISGGYGYTF

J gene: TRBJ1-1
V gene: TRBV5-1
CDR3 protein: CASSFDTQGAGTEAFF

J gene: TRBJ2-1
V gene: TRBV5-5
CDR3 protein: CASRGTGLGEQFF

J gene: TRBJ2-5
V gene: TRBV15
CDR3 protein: CATGTVQETQYF

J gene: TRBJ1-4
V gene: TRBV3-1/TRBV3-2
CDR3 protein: CASSQEGYGNNEKLFF

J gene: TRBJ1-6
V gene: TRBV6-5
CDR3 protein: CASSLQGGDSPLHF

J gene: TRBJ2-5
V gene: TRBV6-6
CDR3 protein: CASRPSTGVETQYF

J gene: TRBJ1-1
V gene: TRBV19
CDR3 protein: CASSIRGQNTEAFF

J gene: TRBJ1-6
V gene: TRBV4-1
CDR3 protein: CASGFSTGQTISPLHF

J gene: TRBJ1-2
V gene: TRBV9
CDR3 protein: CASSVGGRGVAGYTF

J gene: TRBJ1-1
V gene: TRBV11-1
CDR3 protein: CASSLLPGQTYTEAFF

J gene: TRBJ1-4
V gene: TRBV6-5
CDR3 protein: CASPRELREKLFF

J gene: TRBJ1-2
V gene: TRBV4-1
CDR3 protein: CASSQVSGGSYGYTF

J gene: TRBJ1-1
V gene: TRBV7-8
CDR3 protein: CASSFQGTNTEAFF

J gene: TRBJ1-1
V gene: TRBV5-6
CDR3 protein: CASSLAGSGNTEAFF

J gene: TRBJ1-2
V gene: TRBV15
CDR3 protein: CATSRDVGGSDGYTF

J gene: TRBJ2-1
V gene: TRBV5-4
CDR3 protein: CASSLEGSGGYNEQFF

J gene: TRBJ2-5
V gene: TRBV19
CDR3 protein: CASSPGTSGAQETQYF

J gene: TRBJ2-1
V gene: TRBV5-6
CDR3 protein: CASSLGASSYNEQFF

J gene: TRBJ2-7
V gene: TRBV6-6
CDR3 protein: CASSYSHNYEQYF

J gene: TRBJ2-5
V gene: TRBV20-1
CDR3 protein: CSASGQAETQYF

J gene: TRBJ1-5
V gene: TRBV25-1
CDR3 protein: CASTVGDSNQPQHF

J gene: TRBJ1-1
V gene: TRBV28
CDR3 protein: CASTRGGLNTEAFF

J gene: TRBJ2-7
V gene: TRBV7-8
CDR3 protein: CASSSRVLSGEQYF

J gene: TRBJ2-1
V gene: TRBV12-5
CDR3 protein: CASGLGGGNEQFF